This T cell receptor (beta chain) was recovered during a study of blood T cell repertoires in COVID-19. Study as a whole: T cells, B-cell-depleted T cells, or PBMCs provided the cDNA or gDNA that served as material.

The CDR3 extends over 15 amino acids. Germline lookup yields CDR1 SGDLS and CDR2 YYNGEE. Trimming left V 0 bases short and J 9 bases short, with 16 bases between. Repertoires were generated with immunoSEQ multiplex PCR, while TCRdb's copy carries only in-frame clones and drops some. This sample has about 190,000 clones, with 84% found just once. Material for sequencing was peripheral blood. The chain joins TRBV9 to TRBJ2-1, with D tentatively TRBD1 (5 bases). The TCR originated in a human donor in a cohort sampled during active COVID-19. This CDR3 is CASSVDPLRAAEQFF. The CDR3 region has the DNA TGTGCCAGCAGCGTAGACCCCCTCAGGGCTGCTGAGCAGTTCTTC.